What follows describes a single TCR beta chain. The data are from a study of blood T cell repertoires in COVID-19. At the level of the study: Researchers got acute and convalescent COVID-19 samples from the United States, Italy and Spain. The analysed material was cDNA or gDNA that came from T cells, B-cell-depleted T cells, or PBMCs.

Original data processing: Amplifying reference gene primers gave estimates of nucleated cell counts. Here immunoSEQ multiplex PCR was the method, and the copy in TCRdb shows in-frame clones only, minus some. That table supplies the V and J calls and clone size; D and trimming were determined from the DNA. The table lists hundreds of thousands of clones, around 90% of them singletons. Sequencing was done on a sample of peripheral blood. The clonotype comes from a woman in her late teens or twenties who had recovered from COVID-19.

CDR3 loop: CASSLAGVAGRNTGELFF. DNA of the CDR3: TGTGCCAGCAGCTTGGCTGGGGTAGCGGGAAGAAACACCGGGGAGCTGTTTTTT. V and J are TRBV11-2 and TRBJ2-2; TRBD2 agrees at 8 bases. V gave up 3 bases and J gave up 2 bases; unmatched junction bases: 11. CDR1 and CDR2 from the germline V gene are SGHAT and FQNNGV. The CDR3 is 18 residues long.